This passage covers 31 T cell receptor beta chains from one sample sequenced in a study of technical replicates of blood from a few donors. Sequenced by immunoSEQ multiplex PCR; TCRdb stores in-frame clones only, minus some. This table holds around 80,000 clones, over 90% found once. Sequenced sample: T cells isolated from PBMCs. Receptor source: a human donor in good health.

This sequence joins TRBV4-1 and TRBJ2-1; 10 positions agree with TRBD2. V dropped 4 bases and J dropped 4; count of bases not matched to a gene: 7. Per germline, CDR1 MGHRA and CDR2 YSYEKL. This CDR3 comprises 16 residues. CDR3 DNA: TGCGCCAGCAGCCCGGGGCTAGCGGGGGTATACAATGAGCAGTTCTTC. Amino acids: CASSPGLAGVYNEQFF.

V and J are TRBV2 and TRBJ2-7; D uncertain. The germline gives CDR1 SNHLY, CDR2 FYNNEI. The CDR3 is 13 residues long. The germline V and J ends were trimmed by 4 bases and 2 bases, with 9 bases remaining between them. In DNA, the CDR3 is TGTGCCAGCAGTGCTCCAGAACCCTACGAGCAGTACTTC. This translates into CASSAPEPYEQYF.

This chain connects TRBV28 to TRBJ1-4; 9 nucleotides match TRBD1. This CDR3 region has 16 residues. Germline V gene lookup returns CDR1 MDHEN and CDR2 SYDVKM. Trimming at V came to 5 bases and at J to 2 bases, leaving 6 bases not matched to a gene. CDR3 bases: TGTGCCAGCAGTGCCGGGACAGGGTTCACTAATGAAAAACTGTTTTTT. The encoded protein is CASSAGTGFTNEKLFF. Supplemented by reference TRBV28 and TRBJ1-4, the full variable domain reads DVKVTQSSRYLVKRTGEKVFLECVQDMDHENMFWYRQDPGLGLRLIYFSYDVKMKEKGDIPEGYSVSREKKERFSLILESASTNQTSMYLCASSAGTGFTNEKLFFGSGTQLSVL.

The chain joins TRBV28 to TRBJ2-7, with TRBD1 identical over 10 bases. This CDR3 is 15 amino acids long. The V gene end was trimmed by 4 bases and the J gene end by 3 bases; junction bases not matched to a gene: 6. CDR1 is MDHEN and CDR2 is SYDVKM in the germline V gene. CDR3 coding DNA: TGTGCCAGCAGTTACCCGGGACAGGGGCTCTACGAGCAGTACTTC. This encodes CASSYPGQGLYEQYF.

This clone was counted between two and nine times. This chain links TRBV28 with TRBJ1-1; D remains unclear. Germline V gives CDR1 MDHEN, CDR2 SYDVKM. The length of the CDR3 is 13 residues. V gave up 5 bases and J gave up 4 bases, with 11 bases separating them. CDR3 coding DNA: TGTGCCAGCAGTCCGGGTTACTTCACTGAAGCTTTCTTT. Translated: CASSPGYFTEAFF.

V gene TRBV5-6 combines with J gene TRBJ1-5, with TRBD1 as a possible D gene (6 bases). Deletions cut 1 base from V and 3 bases from J, with 14 bases between. The CDR3 totals 16 residues. Germline CDR1 and CDR2: SGHDT and YYEEEE. CDR3 region: CASSLRQDGSNQPQHF. The CDR3 coding sequence is TGTGCCAGCAGCTTGAGACAGGACGGATCCAATCAGCCCCAGCATTTT.

This chain uses TRBV30 with TRBJ2-1, with 10 bases aligning to TRBD2. Per germline, CDR1 GTSNPN and CDR2 SVGIG (reference sequence). Trimming removed 0 bases from V and 6 bases from J; junction bases left unmatched: 11. This CDR3 comprises 17 residues. CDR3 nucleotides: TGTGCCTGGAGTGTATCCTTTTTAAGCGGGAGGGCCAATGAGCAGTTCTTC. It encodes CAWSVSFLSGRANEQFF.

V is TRBV2 and J is TRBJ1-2; no definite D call. Trimming shortened V by 1 base and J by 3 bases, and 6 bases separated the two germline ends. The CDR3 spans 13 residues. CDR1 and CDR2 (germline): SNHLY, FYNNEI. This CDR3 is CASSEGEYYGYTF. The CDR3 DNA follows: TGTGCCAGCAGTGAAGGCGAATACTATGGCTACACCTTC. Complete variable domain (other parts from reference TRBV2 and TRBJ1-2): EPEVTQTPSHQVTQMGQEVILRCVPISNHLYFYWYRQILGQKVEFLVSFYNNEISEKSEIFDDQFSVERPDGSNFTLKIRSTKLEDSAMYFCASSEGEYYGYTFGSGTRLTVV.

The CDR3 loop is CASSPNYYGYTF. The CDR3 DNA sequence: TGCGCCAGCAGCCCCAACTATTATGGCTACACCTTC. The chain recombines TRBV5-1 with TRBJ1-2, with D unclear. The CDR3 totals 12 residues. Germline CDR1 is SGHRS and CDR2 is YFSETQ. Trimming took off 4 bases at V and 5 bases at J, with 9 bases between the two ends.

The V and J genes are TRBV10-2 and TRBJ2-7, with D maybe TRBD2 (6 bases). The CDR3 covers 16 residues. Germline-derived CDR1 and CDR2 are WSHSY and SAAADI. V was clipped by 3 bases and J by 4 bases, with 19 bases between them. DNA for the CDR3: TGCGCCAGCAGTGACGGGAGAGTAGGGAGGCAATACGAGCAGTACTTC. As protein: CASSDGRVGRQYEQYF.

This chain joins TRBV6-1 and TRBJ2-7, with TRBD2 matching 8 bases. V gave up 5 bases and J gave up 2 bases; unmatched junction bases: 8. The CDR3 runs 15 residues. The V gene's germline CDR1 is MNHNS and CDR2 SASEGT. CDR3 nucleotides: TGTGCCAGCAGTAAACTAGCGGAGGGGACCTACGAGCAGTACTTC. It is translated as CASSKLAEGTYEQYF.

V usage is TRBV19 and J usage is TRBJ1-4; TRBD1 matches 7 bases. The length of the CDR3 is 13 residues. CDR1 is LNHDA, CDR2 SQIVND, per germline (reference sequence). Unmatched junction bases numbered 7, after V lost 7 bases and J lost 8 bases. The CDR3 region has the DNA TGTGCCAGTACAGCCAGGGGGGCAGAAAAACTGTTTTTT. Residues: CASTARGAEKLFF.

The rearrangement joins TRBV9 to TRBJ2-5, with TRBD2 identical over 7 bases. The germline gives CDR1 SGDLS, CDR2 YYNGEE. With 0 bases clipped from V and 0 bases from J, the junction kept 2 bases outside the gene matches. The CDR3 has 15 amino acids. The CDR3 DNA sequence: TGTGCCAGCAGCGTAGTAGCGGGCGACCAAGAGACCCAGTACTTC. As protein: CASSVVAGDQETQYF. The whole variable domain, remainder taken from reference TRBV9 and TRBJ2-5, is DSGVTQTPKHLITATGQRVTLRCSPRSGDLSVYWYQQSLDQGLQFLIQYYNGEERAKGNILERFSAQQFPDLHSELNLSSLELGDSALYFCASSVVAGDQETQYFGPGTRLLVL.

This chain joins TRBV7-2 and TRBJ1-2; D is ambiguous. Germline CDR1 reads SGHTA; CDR2 reads FQGNSA. CDR3 length: 16 residues. Trimming removed 5 bases from V and 4 bases from J, with 20 bases in between. The CDR3 DNA reads as TGTGCCAGCAGCCTATCCGTGACGGAGGGCTTCTATGGCTACACCTTC. This gives the protein CASSLSVTEGFYGYTF.

The chain is built from TRBV27 and TRBJ2-1; D perhaps matches TRBD1 (5 bases). The germline V and J ends were trimmed by 5 bases and 2 bases, with 13 bases remaining between them. CDR1 MNHEY and CDR2 SMNVEV come from the germline V gene (reference sequence). The CDR3 is 15 residues long. The CDR3: CASSPDTFAYNEQFF. The CDR3 coding sequence is TGTGCCAGCAGTCCGGACACCTTCGCCTACAATGAGCAGTTCTTC.

V gene TRBV19 combines with J gene TRBJ2-7; TRBD2 is a possible D gene (5 bases). V was trimmed by 4 bases and J by 5 bases, leaving 18 bases between them. This CDR3 has 15 residues. CDR1 is LNHDA and CDR2 is SQIVND in the germline V gene (reference sequence). CDR3 coding DNA: TGTGCCAGTAGTACCCAGGTGGGAGATGGAGACGAGCAGTACTTC. Residues: CASSTQVGDGDEQYF.

The count of this clone is one. V is TRBV6-5 and J is TRBJ2-1, with 8 bases matching TRBD2. Germline-derived CDR1 and CDR2 are MNHEY and SVGAGI. Trimming removed 4 bases from V and 9 bases from J; junction bases left unmatched: 8. The CDR3 has 14 residues. This CDR3 reads CASSLGGLAREQFF. The CDR3 nucleotides are TGTGCCAGCAGTTTGGGCGGACTAGCTCGTGAGCAGTTCTTC.

The gene calls are TRBV30 and TRBJ2-7; TRBD2 is a possible D gene (6 bases). The ends were cut back, 0 bases at V and 3 bases at J, with 15 bases in the middle. CDR3 size: 15 residues. Germline lookup yields CDR1 GTSNPN and CDR2 SVGIG (reference sequence). The CDR3 DNA reads TGTGCCTGGAGTGTAAAGCGGGTGGCGGGCTACGAGCAGTACTTC. It translates to CAWSVKRVAGYEQYF.

The chain recombines TRBV13 with TRBJ2-7, with 9 positions matching TRBD1. Germline V gives CDR1 PRHDT, CDR2 FYEKMQ (reference sequence). Trimming removed 6 bases from V and 4 bases from J; junction bases left unmatched: 7. This CDR3 has 14 residues. The CDR3 sequence is CASRKGTGTYEQYF. Here the CDR3 DNA reads TGTGCCAGCAGAAAAGGGACAGGGACGTACGAGCAGTACTTC.

The gene calls are TRBV5-1 and TRBJ2-7, with D tentatively TRBD2 (6 bases). V was trimmed by 1 base and J by 3 bases, leaving 11 bases between them. The CDR3 sequence is 14 residues long. Germline-derived CDR1 and CDR2 are SGHRS and YFSETQ. The CDR3, as DNA: TGCGCCAGCAGCTTGAAAGAGGGAGGCTACGAGCAGTACTTC. Translated, it gives CASSLKEGGYEQYF.

This clone was seen just once. The chain links TRBV28 to TRBJ1-1; D not resolved. Between the trimmed V and J ends, which lost 5 bases and 0 bases, there was a span of 16 bases. This CDR3 has 16 residues. In germline, CDR1 is MDHEN, CDR2 SYDVKM. The CDR3 is CASSQEEREMNTEAFF. CDR3 nucleotides: TGTGCCAGCAGTCAGGAGGAGAGGGAAATGAACACTGAAGCTTTCTTT.

The rearrangement links TRBV6-5 to TRBJ1-1; D uncertain. The CDR3 sequence is 11 residues long. V was pared by 10 bases and J by 11 bases, with 17 bases between. Germline CDR1 MNHEY, CDR2 SVGAGI. CDR3 protein: CATGSRIGAFF. The DNA of the CDR3 is TGTGCCACCGGGAGTCGAATCGGGGCTTTCTTT.

The chain recombines TRBV28 with TRBJ1-1, with D uncertain. Trimming removed 3 bases at V and 0 bases at J, with 8 bases between. Germline lookup yields CDR1 MDHEN and CDR2 SYDVKM. The CDR3 consists of 14 residues. In DNA, the CDR3 is TGTGCCAGCAGTTTCGGGGTCATGAACACTGAAGCTTTCTTT. As protein: CASSFGVMNTEAFF. Variable domain in full (rest from reference TRBV28 and TRBJ1-1): DVKVTQSSRYLVKRTGEKVFLECVQDMDHENMFWYRQDPGLGLRLIYFSYDVKMKEKGDIPEGYSVSREKKERFSLILESASTNQTSMYLCASSFGVMNTEAFFGQGTRLTVV.

The chain carries TRBV7-2 and TRBJ1-2, with D perhaps TRBD1 (6 bases). Per germline, CDR1 SGHTA and CDR2 FQGNSA. This CDR3 spans 11 amino acids. Trimming took 6 bases from V and 8 from J, leaving 10 bases between them. For the CDR3, the DNA is TGTGCCAGCAGGAACAGGGACGGCTACACCTTC. It encodes CASRNRDGYTF.

The chain is built from TRBV27 and TRBJ2-1; 11 bases align to TRBD2. Germline assignment: CDR1 MNHEY and CDR2 SMNVEV (reference sequence). The CDR3 spans 16 residues. Trimming removed 1 base from V and 8 bases from J; junction bases left unmatched: 7. CDR3 DNA sequence: TGTGCCAGCAGTTTATTTAGTCTAGCGGGAGGAGATGAGCAGTTCTTC. This encodes CASSLFSLAGGDEQFF.

This clone has just one count. The gene calls are TRBV30 and TRBJ1-1; TRBD1 aligns across 8 bases. Germline V gene data show CDR1 as GTSNPN and CDR2 as SVGIG (reference sequence). The CDR3 loop spans 12 amino acids. V lost 4 bases and J lost 4; bases outside the gene matches: 2. DNA of the CDR3: TGTGCCTGGATAGACAGGGGCACTGAAGCTTTCTTT. It translates to CAWIDRGTEAFF.

V and J are TRBV19 and TRBJ2-3, with D possibly being TRBD2 (6 bases). V lost 3 bases and J lost 8, with 18 bases in between. CDR1 is LNHDA and CDR2 is SQIVND in the germline V gene (reference sequence). The CDR3 sequence is 15 residues long. Written as DNA, the CDR3 is TGTGCCAGTAGTATCGGAGGGAAGGGAAAGGGTACGCAGTATTTT. Protein: CASSIGGKGKGTQYF.

The chain carries TRBV5-1 and TRBJ2-3; 13 bases are shared with TRBD2. The CDR3 has 17 residues. With 4 bases clipped from V and 0 bases from J, the junction kept 5 bases outside the gene matches. Germline V gene lookup returns CDR1 SGHRS and CDR2 YFSETQ. The CDR3 reads CASSPGLAGTSTDTQYF. CDR3 DNA: TGCGCCAGCAGCCCGGGACTAGCGGGGACTAGCACAGATACGCAGTATTTT. Drawing the rest from reference TRBV5-1 and TRBJ2-3, the complete variable domain is KAGVTQTPRYLIKTRGQQVTLSCSPISGHRSVSWYQQTPGQGLQFLFEYFSETQRNKGNFPGRFSGRQFSNSRSEMNVSTLELGDSALYLCASSPGLAGTSTDTQYFGPGTRLTVL.

The CDR3 sequence is CASSITQGSYNEQFF. The CDR3 nucleotides are TGTGCCAGTAGCATAACACAGGGGTCCTACAATGAGCAGTTCTTC. This chain uses TRBV19 with TRBJ2-1; TRBD1 aligns across 7 bases. This CDR3 contains 15 residues. V dropped 6 bases and J dropped 1; count of bases not matched to a gene: 6. The germline V gene encodes CDR1 LNHDA and CDR2 SQIVND (reference sequence).

V gene TRBV27 combines with J gene TRBJ1-5; TRBD1 is a possible D gene (6 bases). The CDR3 runs 15 residues. Per germline, CDR1 MNHEY and CDR2 SMNVEV (reference sequence). Trimming pared 2 bases from V and 2 bases from J, leaving 10 bases between. This chain's CDR3 is CASSLQGQGNQPQHF. DNA of the CDR3: TGTGCCAGCAGTTTACAGGGGCAAGGCAATCAGCCCCAGCATTTT.

The V call is TRBV27, the J call TRBJ2-7; no clear D. Germline CDR1 and CDR2: MNHEY and SMNVEV (reference sequence). The CDR3 loop spans 14 amino acids. The V end was cut by 4 bases, the J end by 3 bases, with 13 bases between. CDR3 sequence: CASSSSLGNYEQYF. DNA of the CDR3: TGTGCCAGCAGTTCTTCTCTGGGCAACTACGAGCAGTACTTC.